One TCR beta chain is described in this entry. Sequencing was performed with immunoSEQ multiplex PCR; in TCRdb, only in-frame clones are kept and a portion is missing. The table includes under 700,000 clones, around 82% detected once. This entry belongs to a study of shared T cell receptors in the human thymus. These sequences were also reported in another study, on human thymus T cells.

The sequence came from a boy less than two years old with a congenital heart defect. Sequenced input: thymocytes.

The CDR3 nucleotides read TGTGCCTACCAGGCGACCCGGACGCAGTATTTT. This gives the protein CAYQATRTQYF. The genes are TRBV30 and TRBJ2-3; D not certain. V lost 7 bases and J 9 bases, leaving 14 bases between the germline ends. There are 11 residues in the CDR3. Looked up from germline, CDR1 is GTSNPN and CDR2 is SVGIG (reference sequence).